This TCR beta chain was found in a study of T cell responses to AZD1222 COVID-19 vaccine. Broader study findings: Sampling captured repertoires only after the peak T cell response. Baseline antibody screening turned up just a handful of seropositive AZD1222 recipients.

V lost 7 bases and J 7 bases, leaving 13 bases between the germline ends. Germline assignment: CDR1 ENHRY and CDR2 SYGVKD. This CDR3 is built from 12 residues. About this clone: Its cognate antigen is unknown.

The data were produced by immunoSEQ multiplex PCR, yet TCRdb's version contains in-frame clones alone and is incomplete. Here the sample spans over 100,000 clones, about 91% being singletons. The sample consisted of peripheral blood, taken on day 0 of AZD1222 vaccination. The chain carries TRBV10-3 and TRBJ1-2; possibly TRBD1 for D (5 bases). This clonotype originated in an adult in good health. CDR3 nucleotide sequence: TGTGCCATCACTCAGGGACCTGGTGGCTACACCTTC. It codes for CAITQGPGGYTF.